The present TCR beta chain was sequenced within a study of T cell repertoires in cytomegalovirus infection. The wider study: CMV infection together with matching HLA type was indicated by public TCR beta signatures. Study conclusions and caveats: The response measured ex vivo was dominated by TCR beta clonotypes (HLA-C-restricted and CMV-specific). Carriers of CMV and the relevant HLA type were discriminated by public TCR beta frequency.

In this sample, this clonotype turned up many times. The antigen remains undetermined. V lost 5 bases, J lost 7 bases, and 6 bases lay in between. The CDR3 sequence is 11 residues long. Germline V gene sequence: CDR1 LGHNT, CDR2 FRNRAP. MiXCR was run by TCRdb on the reads, yielding one entry per CDR3 protein. This table has 65,000 to 90,000 distinct CDR3 sequences, 3% to 4% appearing once. This clonotype was obtained from a human donor in good health (CMV status not recorded). Some clones in this sample may be carry-over from other donors' samples. The sequencing sample was made of PBMCs. V and J are TRBV12-5 and TRBJ2-1; D uncertain. The CDR3 loop reads CASGDLNEQFF. The CDR3 nucleotides are TGTGCTAGTGGTGATTTGAATGAGCAGTTCTTC.